This TCR beta chain comes out of a study of blood T cells in healthy people across ages. Trimming took off 5 bases at V and 3 bases at J, with 11 bases between the two ends. Germline CDR1 SGHAT, CDR2 FQNNGV. There are 14 residues in the CDR3. General observations from the study: Investigators viewed diversity estimates from one million T cells as underestimates, the study reported. The fall in TCR beta diversity per million T cells was roughly linear with age. Diversity was higher, and naive CD4+ cells more numerous, in long-lived donors than in aged donors.

This clonotype was counted a few times. The antigen is undetermined. For the second PCR, which ran for 7 to 11 cycles, a sample-barcoded 5' primer and a J-beta primer mix were used. MiXCR, run by TCRdb on the 5' RACE reads, gives a single entry per CDR3 protein. The table lists hundreds of thousands of distinct CDR3 sequences, 25% to 35% of them singletons. Sequenced input: blood. This clonotype was obtained from a woman aged 80 or over in good health. The V gene is TRBV11-2, the J gene TRBJ1-5; possible D gene TRBD1, 5 bases. The CDR3 region is CASSAAGNNQPQHF. The CDR3 coding sequence is TGTGCCAGCAGCGCCGCAGGGAACAATCAGCCCCAGCATTTT.